This entry lists 27 T cell receptor beta chains sequenced from one sample in a study of identifying expanded T cells in peripheral blood. Repertoires were generated with immunoSEQ multiplex PCR, while TCRdb's copy carries only in-frame clones and drops some. The table has 90,000 to 95,000 clones, approximately 86% seen once. The sample was blood. Receptor source: a person aged 18 to 70 in good health.

CDR3 nucleotide sequence: TGTGCCAGCAGTGAATATCACAGGGGTTCAGATGAAAAACTGTTTTTT. It is translated as CASSEYHRGSDEKLFF. The genes are TRBV25-1 and TRBJ1-4; TRBD1 matches 7 bases. CDR3 length: 16 residues. Germline CDR1 and CDR2: MGHDK and SYGVNS. V trimming: 0 bases; J trimming: 6 bases; junction bases outside the gene matches: 7.

The chain employs TRBV30 and TRBJ1-5; D is undetermined. There are 13 residues in the CDR3. Germline CDR1 GTSNPN, CDR2 SVGIG (reference sequence). Trimming stripped 0 bases from V and 5 bases from J, with 8 bases between. The CDR3 DNA reads as TGTGCCTGGAGTGTAGACGGGGATCAGCCCCAGCATTTT. Translation: CAWSVDGDQPQHF.

The rearrangement links TRBV6-1 to TRBJ1-5, with D possibly TRBD1 on 6 matching bases. The CDR3 contains 15 residues. Germline assignment: CDR1 MNHNS and CDR2 SASEGT. The V gene lost 5 bases and the J gene lost 7 bases, with 18 bases spanning the gap. This chain's CDR3 is CASSLDVGGEQPQHF. The CDR3 DNA follows: TGTGCCAGCAGTTTGGATGTTGGGGGCGAACAGCCCCAGCATTTT.

V gene TRBV11-2 combines with J gene TRBJ1-1; D not resolved. Germline values: CDR1 SGHAT, CDR2 FQNNGV. Trimming took 1 base from V and 2 from J, leaving 8 bases between them. The CDR3 runs to 14 residues. The chain's CDR3 is CASSLASYNTEAFF. The CDR3 nucleotides read TGTGCCAGCAGCTTAGCCAGTTATAACACTGAAGCTTTCTTT.

This chain joins TRBV4-2 and TRBJ2-7; tentatively, D is TRBD1 (6 bases). CDR1 is LGHNA and CDR2 is YNFKEQ in the germline V gene. V lost 0 bases and J lost 6, with 15 bases in between. CDR3 size: 15 residues. The DNA for the CDR3 is TGTGCCAGCAGCCAAGATTTGGCAGGGGTCGGCGAGCAGTACTTC. It encodes CASSQDLAGVGEQYF.

V gene TRBV25-1 combines with J gene TRBJ1-4, with D maybe TRBD1 (6 bases). CDR3 size: 15 residues. Germline CDR1 and CDR2: MGHDK and SYGVNS. With 2 bases removed from V and 3 bases from J, the gap between germline ends came to 10 bases. The CDR3 DNA is TGTGCCAGCAGTGAACCACAGGGTGCTAATGAAAAACTGTTTTTT. It codes for CASSEPQGANEKLFF.

The rearrangement uses TRBV30 and TRBJ2-7; no clear D. This CDR3 comprises 12 residues. The germline V and J ends were trimmed by 4 bases and 6 bases, with 13 bases remaining between them. The germline CDR1 and CDR2 sequences are GTSNPN and SVGIG (reference sequence). CDR3 sequence: CAWIRAWGEQYF. The CDR3 coding sequence is TGTGCCTGGATCCGGGCCTGGGGCGAGCAGTACTTC.

The chain couples TRBV7-9 to TRBJ1-2; possibly TRBD1 for D (5 bases). CDR3 length: 12 amino acids. Germline CDR1 reads SEHNR; CDR2 reads FQNEAQ (reference sequence). V lost 5 bases and J 8 bases, leaving 12 bases between the germline ends. The CDR3 sequence is CASSLQERGYTF. In DNA form, the CDR3 reads TGTGCCAGCAGCCTACAGGAAAGGGGCTACACCTTC.

The V gene is TRBV5-1, the J gene TRBJ2-1, with 10 bases aligning to TRBD1. Germline loops: CDR1 SGHRS, CDR2 YFSETQ. This CDR3 region has 15 residues. Germline trimming cut 6 bases from V and 3 bases from J; bases unmatched to any gene: 6. The CDR3 is CASKVGTGVYNEQFF. Written as DNA, the CDR3 is TGCGCCAGCAAAGTCGGGACAGGGGTCTACAATGAGCAGTTCTTC.

This clone was detected once. The gene calls are TRBV30 and TRBJ2-5; the D gene could be TRBD1 or TRBD2 (5 bases each). Germline V gene sequence: CDR1 GTSNPN, CDR2 SVGIG (reference sequence). The CDR3 length is 16 residues. Trimming pared 0 bases from V and 5 bases from J, leaving 19 bases between. The CDR3 DNA reads TGTGCCTGGAGTGTGGGTCGGGACCTAGATACTGAGACCCAGTACTTC. Translating it yields CAWSVGRDLDTETQYF.

The rearrangement uses TRBV6-1 and TRBJ1-4; D is possibly TRBD1 (5 bases). There are 13 residues in the CDR3. Germline V gene sequence: CDR1 MNHNS, CDR2 SASEGT. V gave up 9 bases and J gave up 8 bases, with 16 bases separating them. DNA for the CDR3: TGTGCCAGTGGGGGGAGGGAAAGGGAAAAACTGTTTTTT. Translated: CASGGREREKLFF.

This clone showed up just once. The chain has TRBV5-6 and TRBJ1-2; D may be TRBD1 (5 bases). This CDR3 spans 15 amino acids. CDR1 is SGHDT, CDR2 YYEEEE, per germline. The V gene lost 0 bases and the J gene lost 4 bases, with 13 bases spanning the gap. This CDR3 is CASSLEQGRFYGYTF. CDR3 nucleotides: TGTGCCAGCAGCTTGGAGCAGGGAAGGTTCTATGGCTACACCTTC.

The chain is built from TRBV10-3 and TRBJ2-1; 12 positions match TRBD2. The CDR3 has 17 residues. V shed 4 bases and J 4 bases; nucleotides not matched to a gene: 8. The germline CDR1 and CDR2 sequences are ENHRY and SYGVKD. CDR3 coding DNA: TGTGCCATCAGTGTAGGCCCTAGCGGGGGGGATTACAATGAGCAGTTCTTC. Amino acids: CAISVGPSGGDYNEQFF.

This clone occurred once. The chain couples TRBV7-9 to TRBJ1-3; perhaps TRBD1 as D (6 bases). CDR1 is SEHNR, CDR2 FQNEAQ, per germline (reference sequence). The CDR3 is 16 amino acids. V lost 1 base to trimming and J lost 4 bases, with 14 bases between them. Written as DNA, the CDR3 is TGTGCCAGCAGCTTAGTCCTGGGGGGCTCAGGAAACACCATATATTTT. Translated, it gives CASSLVLGGSGNTIYF.

This chain connects TRBV7-8 to TRBJ1-1; tentative D call: TRBD1 (6 bases). Germline V CDR1 and CDR2: SGHVS, FQNEAQ. This CDR3 contains 17 residues. V lost 2 bases to trimming and J lost 4 bases, with 20 bases between them. In DNA form, the CDR3 reads TGTGCCAGCAGCTTAATGGGACAATCTTATCGGGCCACTGAAGCTTTCTTT. Translated, it gives CASSLMGQSYRATEAFF.

CDR3 DNA sequence: TGTGCCAGCAGGGGCGCTGACGCTCCAGGGGGTCGGCAGACCCAGTACTTC. Encoded protein: CASRGADAPGGRQTQYF. This chain connects TRBV13 to TRBJ2-5; 7 nucleotides agree with TRBD1. V lost 6 bases and J lost 6; bases outside the gene matches: 19. The CDR3 totals 17 residues. The germline V gene encodes CDR1 PRHDT and CDR2 FYEKMQ (reference sequence).

This chain uses TRBV4-1 with TRBJ1-2; D is perhaps TRBD1 (5 bases). The germline V gene encodes CDR1 MGHRA and CDR2 YSYEKL. Trimming stripped 6 bases from V and 4 bases from J, with 12 bases between. This CDR3 is built from 13 residues. The CDR3, as DNA: TGCGCCAGCAGGGTCGGGGCAGGCTATGGCTACACCTTC. Translating it yields CASRVGAGYGYTF.

V and J are TRBV2 and TRBJ1-4; TRBD1 is a possible D gene (6 bases). The V and J ends lost 6 bases and 5 bases respectively, with 10 bases between them. Germline V CDR1 and CDR2: SNHLY, FYNNEI. The CDR3 is made up of 13 amino acids. The CDR3 sequence is CASRDRLNEKLFF. The CDR3 bases are TGTGCCAGCAGGGACAGACTAAATGAAAAACTGTTTTTT.

This chain connects TRBV6-5 to TRBJ1-6; maybe TRBD1 (5 bases). The CDR3 spans 13 residues. V was cut by 6 bases and J by 7 bases, with 10 bases left in between. Germline V gives CDR1 MNHEY, CDR2 SVGAGI. The CDR3 DNA sequence: TGTGCCAGCAGGAGTAAGGGGAATTCACCCCTCCACTTT. It yields the protein CASRSKGNSPLHF.

This chain uses TRBV11-2 with TRBJ2-2; D unresolved. V lost 1 base to trimming and J lost 5 bases, with 5 bases between them. CDR1 is SGHAT and CDR2 is FQNNGV in the germline V gene. The CDR3 extends over 13 amino acids. CDR3 loop: CASSLVGTGELFF. The DNA for the CDR3 is TGTGCCAGCAGCTTAGTGGGAACCGGGGAGCTGTTTTTT.

The chain uses TRBV27 and TRBJ2-7; D is undetermined. The ends were cut back, 8 bases at V and 0 bases at J, with 2 bases in the middle. The germline gives CDR1 MNHEY, CDR2 SMNVEV (reference sequence). This CDR3 region has 10 residues. The CDR3 spells CASRSYEQYF. The CDR3 DNA reads TGTGCCAGCCGCTCCTACGAGCAGTACTTC.

The chain carries TRBV6-5 and TRBJ2-1; TRBD1 or TRBD2 may be the D gene (5 bases each). This CDR3 contains 13 residues. CDR1 is MNHEY, CDR2 SVGAGI, per germline. Trimming pared 6 bases from V and 9 bases from J, leaving 15 bases between. CDR3 DNA: TGTGCCAGCAGGTCTGGGGCGAGGGGTGAGCAGTTCTTC. Amino acid sequence: CASRSGARGEQFF.

This clone was counted a single time. The sample contains more than one DNA sequence encoding this CDR3. This sequence joins TRBV30 and TRBJ1-1; unclear D gene. Trimming removed 3 bases at V and 1 base at J, with 12 bases between. CDR3 length: 14 residues. The V gene's germline CDR1 is GTSNPN and CDR2 SVGIG (reference sequence). As DNA, the CDR3 is TGTGCCTGGAGCCTTGGGCAGCAGAACACTGAAGCTTTCTTT. It yields the protein CAWSLGQQNTEAFF. The full variable domain, its missing parts supplied by reference TRBV30 and TRBJ1-1, is SQTIHQWPATLVQPVGSPLSLECTVEGTSNPNLYWYRQAAGRGLQLLFYSVGIGQISSEVPQNLSASRPQDRQFILSSKKLLLSDSGFYLCAWSLGQQNTEAFFGQGTRLTVV.

In this sample, this clone turned up many times. V is TRBV5-4 and J is TRBJ1-1; 9 bases align to TRBD1. V was pared by 3 bases and J by 5 bases, with 8 bases of the junction left unmatched. The germline gives CDR1 SGHNT, CDR2 YYREEE (reference sequence). The CDR3 runs to 15 residues. The CDR3 nucleotides read TGTGCCAGCAGCTCACCAGGACAGGGGAAGACTGAAGCTTTCTTT. Its protein product is CASSSPGQGKTEAFF. The entire variable domain, with the rest obtained from reference TRBV5-4 and TRBJ1-1, is as follows: ETGVTQSPTHLIKTRGQQVTLRCSSQSGHNTVSWYQQALGQGPQFIFQYYREEENGRGNFPPRFSGLQFPNYSSELNVNALELDDSALYLCASSSPGQGKTEAFFGQGTRLTVV.

V usage is TRBV29-1 and J usage is TRBJ1-2, with TRBD1 as a possible D gene (6 bases). CDR1 is SQVTM and CDR2 is ANQGSEA in the germline V gene. Deletions cut 6 bases from V and 4 bases from J, with 15 bases between. This CDR3 region has 13 residues. This CDR3 reads CSVGSRDIYGYTF. CDR3 sequence (DNA): TGCAGCGTGGGTTCCCGGGACATCTATGGCTACACCTTC.

This clone was observed once. The chain uses TRBV5-1 and TRBJ2-1, with 9 bases matching TRBD1. CDR3 size: 14 residues. Germline V gene lookup returns CDR1 SGHRS and CDR2 YFSETQ. The J segment lost 7 bases and the V segment lost 4 bases, leaving 6 bases of the junction unmatched. CDR3 DNA sequence: TGCGCCAGCAGCGCGGACAGGGGAGGAAATGAGCAGTTCTTC. This codes for CASSADRGGNEQFF.

V gene TRBV6-6 combines with J gene TRBJ1-1; 11 positions agree with TRBD1. The CDR3 sequence is 16 residues long. CDR1 MNHNY and CDR2 SVGAGI come from the germline V gene (reference sequence). V lost 5 bases and J lost 7; bases outside the gene matches: 12. This chain's CDR3 is CASSLGSGTGGREAFF. As DNA, the CDR3 is TGTGCCAGCAGTCTAGGATCCGGGACAGGGGGGCGTGAAGCTTTCTTT.